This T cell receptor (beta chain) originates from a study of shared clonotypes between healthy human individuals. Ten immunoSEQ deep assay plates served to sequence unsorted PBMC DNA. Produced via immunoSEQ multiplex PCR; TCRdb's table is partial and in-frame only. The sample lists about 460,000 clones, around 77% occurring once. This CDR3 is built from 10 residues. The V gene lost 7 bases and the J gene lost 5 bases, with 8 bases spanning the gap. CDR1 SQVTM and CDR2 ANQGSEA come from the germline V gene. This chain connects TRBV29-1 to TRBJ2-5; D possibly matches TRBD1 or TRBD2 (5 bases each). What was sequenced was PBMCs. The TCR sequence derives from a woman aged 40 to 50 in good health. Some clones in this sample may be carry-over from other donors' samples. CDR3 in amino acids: CSAGDETQYF. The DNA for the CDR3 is TGCAGCGCCGGGGACGAGACCCAGTACTTC.